These 30 T cell receptor beta chains originate from one sample sequenced in a study of cytomegalovirus exposure and HLA in healthy donors. Sequencing used immunoSEQ multiplex PCR; TCRdb keeps in-frame clones, though not all of them. The sample holds around 90,000 clones, approximately 88% seen once. The source material was PBMCs. The receptors stem from a young woman in good health and CMV-seropositive.

The V gene is TRBV15, the J gene TRBJ1-4; tentative D call: TRBD1 (6 bases). This CDR3 comprises 14 residues. In germline, CDR1 is LNHNV, CDR2 YYDKDF (reference sequence). V was shortened by 1 base and J by 3 bases, with 6 bases between the two germline ends. The chain's CDR3 is CATSRGQANEKLFF. CDR3 coding DNA: TGTGCCACCAGCAGAGGACAGGCTAATGAAAAACTGTTTTTT.

This clone was detected only once. The chain carries TRBV7-2 and TRBJ1-4; 7 bases are a match to TRBD1. There are 16 residues in the CDR3. Germline V lookup: CDR1 SGHTA, CDR2 FQGNSA. Unmatched junction bases numbered 8, after V lost 2 bases and J lost 5 bases. CDR3 loop: CASSLFGSGGNEKLFF. The CDR3 DNA reads as TGTGCCAGCAGCTTATTTGGCTCAGGGGGGAATGAAAAACTGTTTTTT. The whole variable domain, filled in from reference TRBV7-2 and TRBJ1-4, reads GAGVSQSPSNKVTEKGKDVELRCDPISGHTALYWYRQSLGQGLEFLIYFQGNSAPDKSGLPSDRFSAERTGGSVSTLTIQRTQQEDSAVYLCASSLFGSGGNEKLFFGSGTQLSVL.

The chain combines TRBV29-1 with TRBJ2-5; TRBD1 matches at 11 bases. The CDR3 consists of 13 residues. Trimming took 6 bases from V and 1 from J; bases not matched to a gene: 1. Germline V lookup: CDR1 SQVTM, CDR2 ANQGSEA. DNA for the CDR3: TGCAGCGTGGACAGGGGGCTCCAAGAGACCCAGTACTTC. Translation gives CSVDRGLQETQYF.

This clone was observed a handful of times. The gene calls are TRBV7-8 and TRBJ1-2; TRBD1 is a possible D gene (5 bases). The CDR3 totals 15 residues. The V gene's germline CDR1 is SGHVS and CDR2 FQNEAQ. V was pared by 1 base and J by 2 bases, with 11 bases between. The CDR3 is CASSLGSGLNYGYTF. In DNA form, the CDR3 reads TGTGCCAGCAGCTTAGGATCAGGGTTGAACTATGGCTACACCTTC. Full variable domain (outside the CDR3, taken from reference TRBV7-8 and TRBJ1-2): GAGVSQSPRYKVAKRGQDVALRCDPISGHVSLFWYQQALGQGPEFLTYFQNEAQLDKSGLPSDRFFAERPEGSVSTLKIQRTQQEDSAVYLCASSLGSGLNYGYTFGSGTRLTVV.

The J gene is TRBJ1-6, the V gene TRBV30; D not resolved. Trimming shortened V by 2 bases and J by 6 bases, and 5 bases separated the two germline ends. This CDR3 is built from 12 residues. CDR1 and CDR2 from the germline V gene are GTSNPN and SVGIG (reference sequence). Here the CDR3 DNA reads TGTGCCTGGAGTCTACCTAATTCACCCCTCCACTTT. It translates to CAWSLPNSPLHF.

V gene TRBV4-1 combines with J gene TRBJ1-4; D may be TRBD1 (6 bases). In germline, CDR1 is MGHRA, CDR2 YSYEKL. V dropped 3 bases and J dropped 1 base, with 9 bases sitting between them. The CDR3 is 15 amino acids. CDR3: CASSQMTGTNEKLFF. DNA of the CDR3: TGCGCCAGCAGCCAGATGACAGGAACTAATGAAAAACTGTTTTTT.

This chain joins TRBV5-1 and TRBJ1-5; D unresolved. Looked up from germline, CDR1 is SGHRS and CDR2 is YFSETQ. Trimming shortened V by 2 bases and J by 5 bases, and 5 bases separated the two germline ends. This CDR3 contains 12 residues. This CDR3 is CASSFYDQPQHF. In DNA, the CDR3 is TGCGCCAGCAGCTTCTACGATCAGCCCCAGCATTTT.

CDR3 region: CASSIVLNGELFF. In DNA form, the CDR3 reads TGTGCCAGTAGTATAGTCTTAAACGGGGAGCTGTTTTTT. This chain uses TRBV19 with TRBJ2-2; D ambiguous. CDR1 is LNHDA and CDR2 is SQIVND in the germline V gene (reference sequence). The V and J ends lost 1 base and 7 bases respectively, with 7 bases between them. The CDR3 length is 13 residues.

The rearrangement joins TRBV19 to TRBJ1-2, with 9 bases that match TRBD1. Germline CDR1 is LNHDA and CDR2 is SQIVND (reference sequence). J lost 7 bases, V lost 3 bases, and 6 bases had no gene match. The CDR3 extends over 14 amino acids. CDR3 sequence: CASSIDRGSGGYTF. The DNA for the CDR3 is TGTGCCAGTAGTATTGACAGGGGGAGTGGTGGCTACACCTTC.

This chain joins TRBV5-1 and TRBJ1-4, with a weak D call TRBD1 (5 bases). Per germline, CDR1 SGHRS and CDR2 YFSETQ. Deletions cut 0 bases from V and 5 bases from J, with 11 bases between. This CDR3 has 15 residues. In DNA form, the CDR3 reads TGCGCCAGCAGCTTGGAAGTGGGGCTCAATGAAAAACTGTTTTTT. This translates into CASSLEVGLNEKLFF.

The gene calls are TRBV5-1 and TRBJ1-3; TRBD1 matches at 9 bases. Per germline, CDR1 SGHRS and CDR2 YFSETQ. The ends lost 2 bases at V and 1 base at J; junction bases unmatched: 7. The CDR3 is made up of 17 amino acids. CDR3 nucleotide sequence: TGCGCCAGCAGCTTCGGGACAGGGACAAAGTCTGGAAACACCATATATTTT. Encoded protein: CASSFGTGTKSGNTIYF.

The chain combines TRBV6-1 with TRBJ2-7, with TRBD1 matching 9 bases. The CDR3 is 22 residues long. J lost 0 bases, V lost 2 bases, and 23 bases had no gene match. Germline CDR1 is MNHNS and CDR2 is SASEGT. CDR3 residues: CASSEKVFLGGTGISSSYEQYF. DNA for the CDR3: TGTGCCAGCAGTGAAAAGGTTTTTTTAGGCGGGACAGGGATCTCAAGCTCCTACGAGCAGTACTTC.

Only one count was recorded for this clone. This chain links TRBV27 with TRBJ2-3; 12 bases are shared with TRBD2. Trimming took 2 bases from V and 4 from J; bases not matched to a gene: 4. The length of the CDR3 is 16 residues. The germline V gene encodes CDR1 MNHEY and CDR2 SMNVEV (reference sequence). CDR3 in amino acids: CASSLRTSGASDTQYF. CDR3 nucleotides: TGTGCCAGCAGTTTACGGACTAGCGGGGCATCAGATACGCAGTATTTT.

The chain links TRBV7-2 to TRBJ1-4; unclear D gene. This CDR3 is built from 16 residues. Germline CDR1 reads SGHTA; CDR2 reads FQGNSA. V lost 3 bases and J lost 3, with 14 bases in between. The CDR3 nucleotides are TGTGCCAGCAGCTTCCGCGGCGGGTGGCCTAATGAAAAACTGTTTTTT. It encodes CASSFRGGWPNEKLFF.

The CDR3 nucleotides read TGCGCCAGCAGCCAAGTGTCGACAGGGGCCTACGAGCAGTACTTC. Its translation: CASSQVSTGAYEQYF. The chain links TRBV4-1 to TRBJ2-7, with 8 bases matching TRBD1. Germline V gives CDR1 MGHRA, CDR2 YSYEKL. The J segment lost 2 bases and the V segment lost 1 base, leaving 4 bases of the junction unmatched. CDR3 length: 15 residues.

The gene calls are TRBV9 and TRBJ1-1, with a weak D call TRBD1 (5 bases). Trimming stripped 0 bases from V and 1 base from J, with 7 bases between. Germline CDR1 and CDR2: SGDLS and YYNGEE. CDR3 length: 14 residues. As DNA, the CDR3 is TGTGCCAGCAGCGTAGGACAGCCGAACACTGAAGCTTTCTTT. Residues: CASSVGQPNTEAFF. Full variable domain (rest looked up from reference TRBV9 and TRBJ1-1): DSGVTQTPKHLITATGQRVTLRCSPRSGDLSVYWYQQSLDQGLQFLIQYYNGEERAKGNILERFSAQQFPDLHSELNLSSLELGDSALYFCASSVGQPNTEAFFGQGTRLTVV.

A remark on this clone: The junction does not match germline at one end; this may be a read error. The chain joins TRBV5-8 to TRBJ2-5, with D possibly matching TRBD2 (6 bases). There are 12 residues in the CDR3. Per germline, CDR1 SGHTS and CDR2 YDEGEE. This CDR3 is CASSPQGGVVNF. As DNA, the CDR3 is TGTGCCAGCAGCCCCCAGGGAGGAGTGGTAAACTTC.

The V gene is TRBV28, the J gene TRBJ2-4, with D maybe TRBD2 (6 bases). This CDR3 has 15 residues. With 10 bases removed from V and 1 base from J, the gap between germline ends came to 17 bases. Per germline, CDR1 MDHEN and CDR2 SYDVKM. Here the CDR3 DNA reads TGTGCCACCACTGCGACGGGGGTGGCCAAAAACATTCAGTACTTC. Translation: CATTATGVAKNIQYF.

CDR3 DNA: TGTGCCAGCAGCTCCCCGACAGGGGGCATCTACAATGAGCAGTTCTTC. Translation: CASSSPTGGIYNEQFF. The chain carries TRBV7-9 and TRBJ2-1; 10 bases are shared with TRBD1. Germline CDR1 and CDR2: SEHNR and FQNEAQ (reference sequence). V lost 4 bases, J lost 3 bases, and 6 bases stayed unmatched. The CDR3 sequence is 16 residues long.

The chain is built from TRBV4-3 and TRBJ2-3; TRBD2 agrees at 7 bases. There are 15 residues in the CDR3. The J segment lost 3 bases and the V segment lost 1 base, leaving 4 bases of the junction unmatched. Germline CDR1 LGHNA, CDR2 YSLEER. CDR3: CASSQGGGATDTQYF. CDR3 bases: TGCGCCAGCAGCCAAGGCGGGGGTGCGACAGATACGCAGTATTTT.

This chain joins TRBV6-6 and TRBJ2-7; 7 nucleotides line up with TRBD1. The CDR3 length is 14 residues. Germline V gives CDR1 MNHNY, CDR2 SVGAGI (reference sequence). V gave up 6 bases and J gave up 4 bases; unmatched junction bases: 9. In DNA form, the CDR3 reads TGTGCCAGCAGCCTCGACAGGGCTCGGTACGAGCAGTACTTC. Amino acids: CASSLDRARYEQYF.

The chain carries TRBV2 and TRBJ1-4, with TRBD1 matching 9 bases. Trimming removed 6 bases from V and 5 bases from J; junction bases left unmatched: 4. The V gene's germline CDR1 is SNHLY and CDR2 FYNNEI. The CDR3 is 14 residues long. The CDR3 sequence is CASSWDRENEKLFF. CDR3 DNA sequence: TGTGCCAGCAGCTGGGACAGGGAGAATGAAAAACTGTTTTTT.

The chain recombines TRBV29-1 with TRBJ2-3, with a weak D call TRBD1 (6 bases). CDR3 length equals 11 residues. CDR1 and CDR2 from the germline V gene are SQVTM and ANQGSEA. The germline V and J ends were trimmed by 7 bases and 4 bases, with 9 bases remaining between them. CDR3 sequence reads: CSGTGSDTQYF. The CDR3, as DNA: TGCAGCGGTACAGGGTCAGATACGCAGTATTTT.

The genes are TRBV11-2 and TRBJ1-2; TRBD1 aligns across 7 bases. The CDR3 loop spans 16 amino acids. V gave up 2 bases and J gave up 6 bases; unmatched junction bases: 12. Germline CDR1 is SGHAT and CDR2 is FQNNGV. The CDR3 is CASSLKTPTGLNGYTF. The CDR3 region has the DNA TGTGCCAGCAGCTTAAAAACCCCGACAGGGTTGAATGGCTACACCTTC.

The rearrangement links TRBV19 to TRBJ2-2; a possible D gene is TRBD2 (5 bases). V lost 7 bases and J lost 3, with 15 bases in between. In germline, CDR1 is LNHDA, CDR2 SQIVND (reference sequence). The CDR3 covers 15 residues. Written as DNA, the CDR3 is TGTGCCAGTACCGACCCGGGGTTACACACCGGGGAGCTGTTTTTT. It yields the protein CASTDPGLHTGELFF.

This sequence joins TRBV30 and TRBJ2-2; 10 nucleotides agree with TRBD1. The CDR3 runs to 15 residues. Germline V lookup: CDR1 GTSNPN, CDR2 SVGIG (reference sequence). V was pared by 4 bases and J by 6 bases, with 8 bases of the junction left unmatched. The CDR3 region has the DNA TGTGCCTGGACAACTGGACAGGGGGTTCCCGGGGAGCTGTTTTTT. It encodes CAWTTGQGVPGELFF. The variable domain in full, completed from reference TRBV30 and TRBJ2-2, reads SQTIHQWPATLVQPVGSPLSLECTVEGTSNPNLYWYRQAAGRGLQLLFYSVGIGQISSEVPQNLSASRPQDRQFILSSKKLLLSDSGFYLCAWTTGQGVPGELFFGEGSRLTVL.

The chain joins TRBV28 to TRBJ2-7; tentatively, D is TRBD1 (6 bases). The CDR3 consists of 14 residues. The V end was cut by 6 bases, the J end by 5 bases, with 17 bases between. Germline CDR1 is MDHEN and CDR2 is SYDVKM. The CDR3 protein is CASRTATGPHEQYF. CDR3 in DNA: TGTGCCAGCAGGACCGCCACAGGGCCCCACGAGCAGTACTTC.

The chain joins TRBV7-3 to TRBJ2-1, with D hard to call. The germline gives CDR1 SGHTA, CDR2 FQGTGA. V lost 2 bases to trimming and J lost 7 bases, with 9 bases between them. CDR3 length: 13 residues. The CDR3 DNA follows: TGTGCCAGCAGCTTAGCCTACGAGAATGAGCAGTTCTTC. It translates to CASSLAYENEQFF.

The CDR3 protein is CASSPHQGQGTGNTIYF. The CDR3 DNA is TGTGCCAGCAGTCCCCATCAAGGGCAGGGGACTGGAAACACCATATATTTT. V usage is TRBV28 and J usage is TRBJ1-3; D may be TRBD1 (6 bases). The V gene's germline CDR1 is MDHEN and CDR2 SYDVKM. V gave up 5 bases and J gave up 2 bases, with 19 bases separating them. The CDR3 loop spans 17 amino acids.

J is TRBJ2-1 and V is TRBV11-3; 7 nucleotides line up with TRBD1. After removal of 2 bases from V and 6 bases from J, the junction contained 7 bases not matched to a gene. The germline gives CDR1 SGHNT, CDR2 YENEEA. The CDR3 consists of 15 residues. Here the CDR3 DNA reads TGTGCCAGCAGCTTAACGGCAGGGGGTCGCAATGAGCAGTTCTTC. Encoded protein: CASSLTAGGRNEQFF.